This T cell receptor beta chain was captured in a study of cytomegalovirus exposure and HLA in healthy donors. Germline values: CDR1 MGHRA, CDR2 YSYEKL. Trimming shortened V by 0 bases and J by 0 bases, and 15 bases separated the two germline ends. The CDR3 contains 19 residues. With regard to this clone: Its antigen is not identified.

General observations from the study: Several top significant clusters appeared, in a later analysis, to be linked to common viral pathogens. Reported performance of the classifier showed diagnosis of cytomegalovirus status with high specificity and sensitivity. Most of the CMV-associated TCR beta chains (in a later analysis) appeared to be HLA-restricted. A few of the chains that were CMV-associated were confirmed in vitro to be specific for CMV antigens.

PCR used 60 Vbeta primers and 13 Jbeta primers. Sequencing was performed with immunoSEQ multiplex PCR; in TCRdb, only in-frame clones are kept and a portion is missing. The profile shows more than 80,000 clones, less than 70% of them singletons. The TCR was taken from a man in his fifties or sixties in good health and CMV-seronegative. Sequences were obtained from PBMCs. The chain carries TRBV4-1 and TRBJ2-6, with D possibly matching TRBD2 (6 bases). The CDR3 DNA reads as TGCGCCAGCAGCCAAGACCTAGAGCTAGCGCACTCTGGGGCCAACGTCCTGACTTTC. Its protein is CASSQDLELAHSGANVLTF.